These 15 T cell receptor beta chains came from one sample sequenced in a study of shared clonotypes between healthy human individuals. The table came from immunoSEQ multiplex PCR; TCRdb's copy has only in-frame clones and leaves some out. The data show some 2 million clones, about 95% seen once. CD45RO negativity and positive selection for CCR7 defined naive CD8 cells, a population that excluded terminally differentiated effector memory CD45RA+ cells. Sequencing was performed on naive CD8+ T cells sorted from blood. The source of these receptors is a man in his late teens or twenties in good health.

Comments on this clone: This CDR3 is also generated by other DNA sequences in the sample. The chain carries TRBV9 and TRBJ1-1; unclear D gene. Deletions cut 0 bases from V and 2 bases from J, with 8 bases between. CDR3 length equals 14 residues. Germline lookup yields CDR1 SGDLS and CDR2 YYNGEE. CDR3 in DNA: TGTGCCAGCAGCGTAGCAGGTAAAAACACTGAAGCTTTCTTT. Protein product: CASSVAGKNTEAFF.

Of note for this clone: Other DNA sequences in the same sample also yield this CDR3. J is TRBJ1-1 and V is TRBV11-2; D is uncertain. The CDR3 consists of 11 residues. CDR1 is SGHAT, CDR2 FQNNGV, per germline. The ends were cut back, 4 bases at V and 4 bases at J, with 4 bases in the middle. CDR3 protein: CASSSGTEAFF. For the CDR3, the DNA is TGTGCCAGCAGCTCGGGCACTGAAGCTTTCTTT.

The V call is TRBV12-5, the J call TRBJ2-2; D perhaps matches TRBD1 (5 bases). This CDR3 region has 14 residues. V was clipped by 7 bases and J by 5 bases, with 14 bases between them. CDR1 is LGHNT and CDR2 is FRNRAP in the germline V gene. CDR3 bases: TGTGCTAGTGAGGGCTGGGGCCGAACCGGGGAGCTGTTTTTT. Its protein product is CASEGWGRTGELFF.

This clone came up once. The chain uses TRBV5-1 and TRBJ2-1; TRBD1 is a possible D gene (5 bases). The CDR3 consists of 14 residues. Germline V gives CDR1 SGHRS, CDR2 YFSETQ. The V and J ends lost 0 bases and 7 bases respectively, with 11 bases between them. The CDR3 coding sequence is TGCGCCAGCAGCTTGGCTCAGGGCCTGAATGAGCAGTTCTTC. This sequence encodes CASSLAQGLNEQFF.

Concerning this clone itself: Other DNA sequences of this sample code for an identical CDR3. This CDR3 reads CASSPGQDYEQYF. The CDR3, as DNA: TGTGCCAGCAGCCCGGGACAGGACTACGAGCAGTACTTC. This rearrangement joins TRBV6-5 to TRBJ2-7, with 8 bases aligning to TRBD1. Trimming took 6 bases from V and 3 from J; bases not matched to a gene: 4. The CDR3 runs 13 residues. Germline V gene data show CDR1 as MNHEY and CDR2 as SVGAGI.

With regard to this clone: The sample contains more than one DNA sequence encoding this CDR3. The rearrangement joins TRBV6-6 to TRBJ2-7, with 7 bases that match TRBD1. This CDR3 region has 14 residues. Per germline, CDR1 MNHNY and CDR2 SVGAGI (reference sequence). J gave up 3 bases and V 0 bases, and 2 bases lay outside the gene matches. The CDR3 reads CASSYSGGDYEQYF. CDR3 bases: TGTGCCAGCAGTTACTCAGGGGGCGACTACGAGCAGTACTTC.

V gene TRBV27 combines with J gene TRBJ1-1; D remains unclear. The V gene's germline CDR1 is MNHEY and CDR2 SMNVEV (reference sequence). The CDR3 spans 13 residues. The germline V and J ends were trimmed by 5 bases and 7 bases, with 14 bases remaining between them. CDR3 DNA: TGTGCCAGCAGTGTCCGAAGGGTTAATGAAGCTTTCTTT. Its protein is CASSVRRVNEAFF.

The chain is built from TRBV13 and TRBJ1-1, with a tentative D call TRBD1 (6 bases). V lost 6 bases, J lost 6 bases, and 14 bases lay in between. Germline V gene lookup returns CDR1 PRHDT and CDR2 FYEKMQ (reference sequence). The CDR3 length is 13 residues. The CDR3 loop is CASSQDGGPEAFF. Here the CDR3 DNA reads TGTGCCAGCAGTCAAGATGGGGGGCCTGAAGCTTTCTTT.

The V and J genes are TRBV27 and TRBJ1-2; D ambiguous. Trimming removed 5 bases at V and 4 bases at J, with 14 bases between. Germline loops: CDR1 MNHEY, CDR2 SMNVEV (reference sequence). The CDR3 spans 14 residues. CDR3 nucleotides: TGTGCCAGCAGTCCAAGTAGAAGTCCCTATGGCTACACCTTC. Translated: CASSPSRSPYGYTF.

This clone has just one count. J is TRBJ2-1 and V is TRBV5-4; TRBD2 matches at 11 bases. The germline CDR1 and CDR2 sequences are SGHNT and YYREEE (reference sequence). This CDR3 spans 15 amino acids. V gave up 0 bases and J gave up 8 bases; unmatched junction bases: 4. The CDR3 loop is CASSLALSGGDEQFF. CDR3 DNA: TGTGCCAGCAGCTTGGCGCTTAGCGGGGGGGATGAGCAGTTCTTC.

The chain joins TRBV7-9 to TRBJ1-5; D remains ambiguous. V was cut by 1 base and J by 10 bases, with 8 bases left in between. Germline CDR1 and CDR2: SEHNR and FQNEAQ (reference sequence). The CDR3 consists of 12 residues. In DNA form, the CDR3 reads TGTGCCAGCAGCTTAGGTACCCGTCCCCAGCATTTT. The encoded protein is CASSLGTRPQHF.

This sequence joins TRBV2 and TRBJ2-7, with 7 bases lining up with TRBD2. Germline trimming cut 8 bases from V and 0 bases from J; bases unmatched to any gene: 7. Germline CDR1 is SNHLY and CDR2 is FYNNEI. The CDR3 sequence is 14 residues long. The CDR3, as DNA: TGTGCCAGCTTTAGGGCTAGCGGCTCCTACGAGCAGTACTTC. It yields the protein CASFRASGSYEQYF.

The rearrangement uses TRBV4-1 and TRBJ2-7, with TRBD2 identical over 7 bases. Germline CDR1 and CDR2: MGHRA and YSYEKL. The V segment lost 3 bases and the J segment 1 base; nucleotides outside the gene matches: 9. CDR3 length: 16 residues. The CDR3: CASSQSEGEGSYEQYF. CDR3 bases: TGCGCCAGCAGCCAGTCCGAAGGGGAGGGGTCCTACGAGCAGTACTTC.

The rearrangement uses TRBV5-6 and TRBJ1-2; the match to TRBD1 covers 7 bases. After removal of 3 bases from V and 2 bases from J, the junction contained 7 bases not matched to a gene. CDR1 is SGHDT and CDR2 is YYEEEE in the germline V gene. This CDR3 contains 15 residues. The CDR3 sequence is CASSWGDSKNYGYTF. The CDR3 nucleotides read TGTGCCAGCAGCTGGGGGGACAGCAAGAACTATGGCTACACCTTC.

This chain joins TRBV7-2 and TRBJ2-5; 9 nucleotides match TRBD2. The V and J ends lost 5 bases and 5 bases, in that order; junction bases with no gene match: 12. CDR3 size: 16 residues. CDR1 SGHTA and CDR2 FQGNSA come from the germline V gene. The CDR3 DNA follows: TGTGCCAGCAGCCTCGAAATAGCGGGAGTGTGGGAGACCCAGTACTTC. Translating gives CASSLEIAGVWETQYF.